The rows below give T cell receptor beta chains drawn from one sample of a study of T cells in Graves' hyperthyroidism and ophthalmopathy. In TCRdb, the multiplex PCR reads were re-called with MiXCR into one record per CDR3 protein. The table has approximately 600,000 distinct CDR3 sequences, approximately 15% seen once. The sample consisted of blood. The receptors shown here come from a woman aged 18-29 years with Graves' ophthalmopathy. Both conserved end residues are part of each CDR3.

v_call cdr3_length cdr3_aa
TRBV16 15 CASSQGRTGGNEQYF
TRBV27 18 CASSVTPPLAGVVETQYF
TRBV7-9 15 CASRDRTGAATEAFF
TRBV20-1 14 CSAQTGTSGILQFF
TRBV6-1 16 CASSFLREQGRYGYTF
TRBV3-1 15 CASSQASANTGELFF
TRBV28 14 CASSSPAPYYGYTF
TRBV9 16 CASSVDGALSTGELFF
TRBV7-8 15 CASSLGGGGNEKLFF
TRBV7-9 15 CASSFGGRGPQPQHF
TRBV11-2 15 CASSLGFRTGDGYTF
TRBV12-3/TRBV12-4 16 CANSPRQGVLNTEAFF
TRBV5-1 15 CASSLYAGAGNTIYF
TRBV19 16 CASTVGRGPNTGELFF
TRBV11-1 18 CASSPLGRGPEINYGYTF
TRBV3-1 19 CASSQDPGRWGQGNQPQHF
TRBV11-2 17 CASSLGPLPPSTDTQYF
TRBV9 15 CASSVGSGTQETQYF
TRBV27 17 CASSLSPLATNSYEQYF
TRBV28 15 CASSPGRGPQETQYF
TRBV11-3 14 CASSLAGVSGELFF
TRBV25-1 15 CASSEYRGTYNEQFF
TRBV10-3 13 CAISPTLGGEQYF